This T cell receptor (beta chain) was sequenced during a study of T cells expressing NK-cell markers. In the study overall: The authors sequenced eight donors, of whom seven were HCMV-seropositive and one was seronegative.

The germline gives CDR1 SGHDT, CDR2 YYEEEE. The CDR3 runs to 15 residues. Study-wide points: Certain NKG2C+ T cell clones were expanded, and their HCMV specificity remained unclear.

Points on this clonotype: The antigen is not known.

TCRdb reprocessed the 5' RACE reads, keeping one entry per CDR3 protein, no DNA. This table holds roughly 160,000 distinct CDR3 sequences. Material: blood T cells: a sorted CD56 or NKG2C T cell subset, CD4+ or CD8+ T cells, or bulk PBMC T cells (not recorded which). This sequence originates from a man aged 18 to 69 in good health. This chain joins TRBV5-6 and TRBJ2-7; the TRBD1 assignment by TCRdb is unverifiable without DNA. The CDR3 region is CASSPEPGQSYEQYF.